The present T cell receptor (beta chain) was sequenced within a study of blood T cell repertoires in COVID-19 (dated by TCRdb to 2018 to 2020). A note on the overall study: The collaborator samples originated in the United States, Italy and Spain and spanned the acute and convalescent phases of COVID-19. Samples came from the ongoing ImmuneRACE study (first 160 participants) plus 1,254 subjects from 6 global collaborators. A freely available public database, intended as a resource for researchers studying the immune response to SARS-CoV-2, is where the repertoires were released. Where available, HLA class I and class II types were taken from metadata supplied by the sample provider and were not determined by assay-based typing. Nearly every sample came with metadata listing a de-identified subject ID, COVID-19 status, age in years and sex. The dataset comprised deeply sampled blood TCRbeta repertoires from subjects exposed to, actively infected with, or recovered from COVID-19. The prospective study material was composed of cDNA or gDNA derived from T cells, B-cell-depleted T cells, or PBMCs.

Here is what the overall study found, with its caveats: Clinical and demographic metadata were provided uncurated, with the amount varying by source and participant.

A remark on this clone: It has no known antigen specificity. Base qualities are not provided; no much larger clone lies one nucleotide away.

One collaborating source in Seattle enrolled patients while the patients were actively infected and followed the patients over time throughout the course of disease. Collaborating institutions collected whole blood in K2EDTA tubes following their own protocols. For TCRbeta analysis, collaborators shipped samples as frozen whole blood, isolated PBMCs, or DNA extracted from either of those sample types. The immunoSEQ Assay, a bias-controlled multiplex PCR, was used to amplify TCRbeta CDR3 regions from genomic DNA. Processing in the source paper ran as follows. Within the assay, amplification of reference gene primers was used to estimate how many nucleated cells each sample contained. To quantify the absolute abundance of each unique TCRbeta CDR3 rearrangement, sequence reads were collapsed and filtered. Productive Simpson clonality was computed per sample as the square root of Simpson's diversity index over productive rearrangements. TCRdb carries this immuneACCESS record with in-frame sequences only. Its versions omit some clonotypes, under half of them owing to an unresolved V gene in the studies checked, with the rest unexplained. For V, J and clone size, that table is used; D and trimming come from the DNA. Present in this sample are hundreds of thousands of clones, roughly 92% of which were seen just once. 0.8% to 1% of the sample belongs to the ten largest clones.

Looking up the germline V gene yields CDR1 MNHEY and CDR2 SVGAGI. Deletion took 7 bases off V and 1 base off J, with a span of 10 bases between the germline ends. The CDR3, cysteine through phenylalanine, is 13 amino acids long. Just CDR3 DNA is preserved here, 39 bases in frame from base 1. The TCR originated in a man between 60 and 75 years old with COVID-19, enrolled during active disease. The sequence links TRBV6-5 to TRBJ1-1, with a tentative D gene TRBD1 over 6 matching bases. The specimen was peripheral blood. The CDR3 reads CASTRGSNTEAFF. The nucleotide sequence reads TGTGCCAGCACCAGGGGCTCGAACACTGAAGCTTTCTTT.